This is a list of T cell receptor beta chains from one sample in a study of T cells after yellow fever vaccination. One entry per CDR3 protein results from TCRdb running MiXCR on the 5' RACE reads. This table holds about 340,000 distinct CDR3 sequences, roughly 4.3% found once. The sample was PBMCs, taken 5 days after the yellow fever booster vaccination. The receptors derive from a man aged 18 to 30 who received the YFV17D yellow fever vaccine. Both conserved end residues are trimmed from each CDR3. Each record gives: CDR3 length, J gene, V gene, D gene, clone size, CDR3 protein. A D gene is named only where the DNA matches it firmly. The listing skips clone size in some rows; elsewhere it reads once, few, many or a size class.

>15|TRBJ2-1|TRBV5-8|NA|few
ASNSRSFGNRGNEQF
>11|TRBJ1-1|TRBV5-1|NA|many
ASTPLETDEAF
>14|TRBJ2-3|TRBV5-1|TRBD2|NA
ASSFTSGGSTDTQY
>12|TRBJ2-3|TRBV28|TRBD1|few
ASSTGGKVDTQY
>11|TRBJ1-1|TRBV7-2|NA|many
ASSSLMNTEAF
>13|TRBJ1-6|TRBV6-5|NA|few
ASSYFGQLNSPLH
>14|TRBJ1-5|TRBV6-6|NA|few
ASSYGSQNSNQPQH
>11|TRBJ2-5|TRBV7-2|NA|NA
ASRPERWGTQY
>13|TRBJ2-6|TRBV11-2|NA|many
ASSSQGSGANVLT
>14|TRBJ2-4|TRBV12-3/TRBV12-4|TRBD1|few
ASSFRQGRAKNIQY
>11|TRBJ2-4|TRBV20-1|TRBD1|NA
SAPGQVKNIQY
>13|TRBJ2-3|TRBV15|NA|NA
ATSREGAGSDTQY
>14|TRBJ1-5|TRBV5-5|TRBD1|NA
ASSGGTGWSNQPQH
>14|TRBJ2-1|TRBV11-1|TRBD1|few
ASSSTGTGYMDEQF
>11|TRBJ2-7|TRBV7-2|TRBD1|many
ASSGRLQGAQD
>13|TRBJ1-6|TRBV7-8|NA|many
ASSLHKAWNSPLH
>11|TRBJ2-2|TRBV27|NA|NA
ASNRRNTGELF
>14|TRBJ1-2|TRBV7-9|NA|NA
ASTRAGRGQGYGYT
>13|TRBJ1-2|TRBV4-3|TRBD1|few
ASSQDPTGAYGYT
>12|TRBJ2-5|TRBV29-1|TRBD2|few
SVYRGGDQETQY
>14|TRBJ2-1|TRBV4-3|TRBD2|NA
ASSQDHLAGGGEQF
>13|TRBJ1-1|TRBV29-1|NA|many
SVVPGRGKNTEAF
>11|TRBJ1-6|TRBV7-8|NA|NA
ASSSRRDSPLH
>11|TRBJ1-2|TRBV2|NA|many
ASSDAAGYGYT
>10|TRBJ1-3|TRBV29-1|NA|NA
SARDSGNTIY